A selection of T cell receptor beta chains follows, all from one sample in a study of blood T cell repertoires in COVID-19. Profiling relied on immunoSEQ multiplex PCR, and the TCRdb table lists in-frame clones only, not all of them. The table has about 260,000 clones, around 87% seen once. The sample taken for sequencing was peripheral blood. The receptors shown here come from a woman in her thirties or forties who had recovered from COVID-19. CDR3s include the opening cysteine and the closing phenylalanine or tryptophan. The D gene is left open where the match is weak. Size is stated for part of the rows, as once, few or many counts, or as a class when the clone is expanded.

CDR3aa: CASSSWTGGNYGYTF
CDR3nt: TGCGCCAGCAGCTCCTGGACAGGGGGGAACTATGGCTACACCTTC
abundance: .
v_gene: TRBV5-1
j_gene: TRBJ1-2
d_gene: TRBD1

CDR3aa: CASSATDNYGYTF
CDR3nt: TGTGCCAGCAGCGCGACAGATAACTATGGCTACACCTTC
abundance: .
v_gene: TRBV3-1/TRBV3-2
j_gene: TRBJ1-2
d_gene: .

CDR3aa: CASQLAGGPDEQFF
CDR3nt: TGTGCCAGTCAGCTAGCGGGGGGCCCTGATGAGCAGTTCTTC
abundance: few
v_gene: TRBV25-1
j_gene: TRBJ2-1
d_gene: TRBD2

CDR3aa: CASRSKERYYTGELFF
CDR3nt: TGTGCCAGTAGAAGCAAAGAGAGGTACTACACCGGGGAGCTGTTTTTT
abundance: .
v_gene: TRBV19
j_gene: TRBJ2-2
d_gene: .

CDR3aa: CATQGTGGVDTEAFF
CDR3nt: TGTGCCACCCAAGGGACAGGAGGGGTTGACACTGAAGCTTTCTTT
abundance: .
v_gene: TRBV2
j_gene: TRBJ1-1
d_gene: TRBD1

CDR3aa: CASSIGQPYEQYF
CDR3nt: TGTGCCAGTAGTATAGGACAGCCCTACGAGCAGTACTTC
abundance: .
v_gene: TRBV19
j_gene: TRBJ2-7
d_gene: .

CDR3aa: CASSLGGTGGLEAFF
CDR3nt: TGTGCCAGCAGCTTAGGGGGGACAGGGGGCCTTGAAGCTTTCTTT
abundance: .
v_gene: TRBV11-2
j_gene: TRBJ1-1
d_gene: TRBD1

CDR3aa: CASSLSPGRTGELFF
CDR3nt: TGTGCCAGCAGCTTATCCCCGGGGAGAACCGGGGAGCTGTTTTTT
abundance: .
v_gene: TRBV11-2
j_gene: TRBJ2-2
d_gene: .

CDR3aa: CASSATGTEPSPLHF
CDR3nt: TGTGCCAGCAGCGCAACCGGGACAGAACCTTCACCCCTCCACTTT
abundance: once
v_gene: TRBV5-4
j_gene: TRBJ1-6
d_gene: TRBD1

CDR3aa: CASSQGQGWGYTF
CDR3nt: TGTGCCAGCAGCCAGGGACAGGGCTGGGGCTACACCTTC
abundance: .
v_gene: TRBV11-2
j_gene: TRBJ1-2
d_gene: TRBD1

CDR3aa: CASGMDRGLQETQYF
CDR3nt: TGTGCCAGCGGGATGGACAGGGGGCTCCAAGAGACCCAGTACTTC
abundance: .
v_gene: TRBV5-6
j_gene: TRBJ2-5
d_gene: TRBD1

CDR3aa: CASSPLASSSYEQYF
CDR3nt: TGCGCCAGCAGCCCATTAGCGTCCAGCTCCTACGAGCAGTACTTC
abundance: few
v_gene: TRBV5-1
j_gene: TRBJ2-7
d_gene: .

CDR3aa: CASSVGPRTEAFF
CDR3nt: TGTGCCAGCAGTGTTGGCCCGAGGACTGAAGCTTTCTTT
abundance: .
v_gene: TRBV2
j_gene: TRBJ1-1
d_gene: .

CDR3aa: CASSTGGVLETQYF
CDR3nt: TGTGCCAGCAGTACAGGGGGCGTATTGGAGACCCAGTACTTC
abundance: .
v_gene: TRBV6-6
j_gene: TRBJ2-5
d_gene: TRBD1

CDR3aa: CASQTGRTDTQYF
CDR3nt: TGCGCCAGCCAGACAGGACGCACAGATACGCAGTATTTT
abundance: .
v_gene: TRBV5-1
j_gene: TRBJ2-3
d_gene: .

CDR3aa: CASSPSPVPNTGELFF
CDR3nt: TGCGCCAGCAGCCCGTCACCAGTCCCGAACACCGGGGAGCTGTTTTTT
abundance: few
v_gene: TRBV4-1
j_gene: TRBJ2-2
d_gene: .

CDR3aa: CATGGQGLTYEQYF
CDR3nt: TGTGCCACCGGGGGACAGGGTCTAACCTACGAGCAGTACTTC
abundance: .
v_gene: TRBV2
j_gene: TRBJ2-7
d_gene: TRBD1

CDR3aa: CASSKGQPGETQYF
CDR3nt: TGTGCCAGCAGCAAGGGACAGCCAGGAGAGACCCAGTACTTC
abundance: .
v_gene: TRBV7-3
j_gene: TRBJ2-5
d_gene: TRBD1

CDR3aa: CASSHPGLPGNEQFF
CDR3nt: TGCGCCAGCAGCCATCCCGGACTCCCCGGGAATGAGCAGTTCTTC
abundance: once
v_gene: TRBV4-1
j_gene: TRBJ2-1
d_gene: .

CDR3aa: CASTRGGGSHGGYTF
CDR3nt: TGTGCCAGCACCCGAGGGGGGGGGTCCCACGGAGGCTACACCTTC
abundance: .
v_gene: TRBV6-5
j_gene: TRBJ1-2
d_gene: .

CDR3aa: CASSTVGGPNTGELFF
CDR3nt: TGTGCCAGCAGCACGGTGGGGGGACCGAACACCGGGGAGCTGTTTTTT
abundance: .
v_gene: TRBV7-8
j_gene: TRBJ2-2
d_gene: .

CDR3aa: CASSLALTNTEAFF
CDR3nt: TGTGCCAGCAGCTTAGCGCTGACAAACACTGAAGCTTTCTTT
abundance: .
v_gene: TRBV7-9
j_gene: TRBJ1-1
d_gene: .

CDR3aa: CASSLWTGGNTGELFF
CDR3nt: TGTGCCAGCAGTTTATGGACAGGGGGGAACACCGGGGAGCTGTTTTTT
abundance: .
v_gene: TRBV27
j_gene: TRBJ2-2
d_gene: TRBD1

CDR3aa: CASSLNAGYNEQFF
CDR3nt: TGTGCCAGCAGTTTAAACGCGGGATACAATGAGCAGTTCTTC
abundance: once
v_gene: TRBV27
j_gene: TRBJ2-1
d_gene: .

CDR3aa: CASSIGFNYGYTF
CDR3nt: TGTGCCAGTAGTATTGGCTTCAACTATGGCTACACCTTC
abundance: .
v_gene: TRBV19
j_gene: TRBJ1-2
d_gene: .

CDR3aa: CASSEAVGTVSYEQYF
CDR3nt: TGTGCCAGCAGTGAAGCAGTGGGGACAGTCTCCTACGAGCAGTACTTC
abundance: .
v_gene: TRBV6-1
j_gene: TRBJ2-7
d_gene: TRBD1